The entry that follows covers one T cell receptor (beta chain) sequence. V lost 8 bases to trimming and J lost 6 bases; unmatched junction nucleotides: 5. The germline gives CDR1 LNHNV, CDR2 YYDKDF (reference sequence). This CDR3 comprises 13 residues. This entry belongs to a study of blood T cell repertoires in COVID-19. Study summary: PBMCs, B-cell-depleted T cells, or T cells were the source of the cDNA or gDNA that made up the material.

Per the original methods: Scientists estimated how many nucleated cells there were by amplifying reference gene primers. TCRdb keeps only in-frame clones here, not all; method: immunoSEQ multiplex PCR. V, J and clone size were drawn from that table, and D and trimming were deduced from the DNA. The sample lists around 290,000 clones, around 87% seen once, with around 7.8% in the top ten. The source material was peripheral blood. The sequence came from a woman between 50 and 59 years old who had recovered from COVID-19. This chain links TRBV15 with TRBJ2-2, with TRBD1 matching 8 bases. The CDR3 reads CATQARGPGELFF. CDR3 nucleotide sequence: TGTGCCACCCAGGCCAGGGGGCCCGGGGAGCTGTTTTTT.